This T cell receptor (beta chain) originates from a study of human T cells and chemical hapten exposure. About the research overall: Patch tests put 0.01% DPC on the upper back, and the results were checked at 6 days. Study-wide results and caveats: After DPC sensitization, TCRs above 1 in 1000 frequency showed no change.

In the case of this clonotype: As yet, its antigen is unknown.

Stated time point: patch test 1, 2 weeks after DPC sensitization. Treatment in this sample: therapeutic diphenylcyclopropenone sensitization with weekly scalp DPC. Per the study methods: The median was 95,638 TCRs per sample, ranging roughly 20,000 to 690,600. TCRdb reprocessed the RACE reads with MiXCR, giving one entry per CDR3 protein. These V and J calls derive from TCRdb rather than the authors' analysis. Here the sample spans around 110,000 distinct CDR3 sequences, about 12% being singletons. CDR3 size: 15 residues. With 1 base clipped from V and 2 bases from J, the junction kept 7 bases outside the gene matches. The germline V gene encodes CDR1 DFQATT and CDR2 SNEGSKA (reference sequence).

The receptor was isolated from a woman aged 50 to 60 with alopecia areata. Some clones in this sample may be carry-over from other donors' samples. The sequences come from whole blood, collected in connection with sensitization to the hapten diphenylcyclopropenone (DPC). The rearrangement links TRBV20-1 to TRBJ1-2; the match to TRBD1 covers 7 bases. CDR3 sequence reads: CSARGREQGNYGYTF. The CDR3 nucleotides are TGCAGTGCTAGAGGAAGAGAACAGGGGAACTATGGCTACACCTTC.